The clone carrying this T cell receptor beta chain has more than one count but fewer than ten. Per the original data handling: Amplifying reference gene primers gave estimates of nucleated cell counts. Repertoires were generated with immunoSEQ multiplex PCR, while TCRdb's copy carries only in-frame clones and drops some. That table supplies the V and J calls and clone size; D and trimming were determined from the DNA. The sample includes approximately 160,000 clones, roughly 81% of them seen just once. The CDR3 sequence is 15 residues long. V lost 2 bases to trimming and J lost 3 bases, with 11 bases between them. From germline, CDR1 is MNHNY and CDR2 SVGAGI (reference sequence). The data originate from a study of blood T cell repertoires in COVID-19. Study context: From the United States, Italy and Spain came samples of acute and convalescent COVID-19. PBMCs, B-cell-depleted T cells, or T cells provided the cDNA or gDNA that made up the material.

This clonotype originated in a middle-aged man who had recovered from COVID-19. The chain recombines TRBV6-6 with TRBJ1-5, with D unresolved. Material: peripheral blood. CDR3 sequence reads: CASSYRELDNQPQHF. The CDR3 bases are TGTGCCAGCAGTTACCGAGAACTAGACAATCAGCCCCAGCATTTT.